A single T cell receptor (beta chain) is shown here with its context. The data are from a study of OX40 agonist ivuxolimab in advanced cancers. About the research overall: Dose-escalation patients' cancers were hepatocellular carcinoma, melanoma, renal cell or head and neck cancer.

If patients had autoimmune disease history or systemic immunosuppression, they were excluded. Clones were read by immunoSEQ multiplex PCR, and TCRdb kept only the in-frame ones, dropping some. The repertoire includes about 20,000 clones, over 80% of them detected once, and around 59% sits in the top ten. The CDR3 loop spans 13 amino acids. The germline V gene encodes CDR1 PRHDT and CDR2 FYEKMQ (reference sequence). V dropped 3 bases and J dropped 1 base, with 5 bases sitting between them. The source of this sequence is an adult with an advanced solid tumor such as melanoma, head and neck, liver or kidney cancer. The chain employs TRBV13 and TRBJ2-3; no reliable D call. Material: CD4+ or CD8+ T cells sorted from blood, obtained in a trial of the OX40 agonist ivuxolimab. The CDR3 loop is CASSFGGTDTQYF. In DNA form, the CDR3 reads TGTGCCAGCAGCTTTGGTGGCACAGATACGCAGTATTTT.